The present T cell receptor beta chain was sequenced within a study of blood T cell repertoires in COVID-19. Study-wide context: COVID-19 samples from acute and convalescent phases originated in the United States, Italy and Spain. Sources were T cells, B-cell-depleted T cells, or PBMCs; the material itself was cDNA or gDNA.

The authors' processing: By means of reference gene primer amplification, nucleated cell counts were estimated. Using immunoSEQ multiplex PCR, the repertoire was profiled, and TCRdb retains in-frame clones only, with some absent. That table gives V, J and clone size, and the DNA gave D and trimming. This table holds 60,000 to 75,000 clones, roughly 90% found once. The CDR3 consists of 17 residues. CDR1 and CDR2 from the germline V gene are SGHAT and FQNNGV. The V end lost 4 bases, the J end lost 1 base, and 19 bases lay between the germline ends. The sample taken for sequencing was peripheral blood. This receptor was taken from a man aged 25-45 years with acute or convalescent COVID-19. This chain connects TRBV11-2 to TRBJ1-1; perhaps TRBD1 as D (5 bases). For the CDR3, the DNA is TGTGCCAGCAGCTACCACCTGGGCCAAGGGGCGAACACTGAAGCTTTCTTT. As protein: CASSYHLGQGANTEAFF. The full variable domain, completed using reference TRBV11-2 and TRBJ1-1, is EAGVAQSPRYKIIEKRQSVAFWCNPISGHATLYWYQQILGQGPKLLIQFQNNGVVDDSQLPKDRFSAERLKGVDSTLKIQPAKLEDSAVYLCASSYHLGQGANTEAFFGQGTRLTVV.